The 27 T cell receptor beta chains below were found in one sample sequenced in a study of CD8 T cells in Susac syndrome (dated by TCRdb to between 2018 and 2020). Libraries came from the immunoSEQ multiplex PCR assay. RNA was extracted using the RNeasy kit, and roughly 0.5 to 1 microgram was reverse transcribed with random hexamers. The public sequencing data were trimmed at Q25 with fastp and processed into clonotypes with MiXCR by TCRdb, which kept only in-frame beta chains. Each record represents a unique CDR3 protein, reported with the most common genes and DNA among its rows. The sample has approximately 83,000 distinct CDR3 sequences on record, about 94% of them singletons. The ten largest clones capture less than 0.95% of the sample. The sequencing sample was made of CD8+ T cells from PBMCs. The receptors were sampled from a human donor with Susac syndrome.

V is TRBV12-3 or TRBV12-4 and J is TRBJ2-1; possible D gene TRBD1, 5 bases. Trimming took off 2 bases at V and 0 bases at J, with 14 bases between the two ends. The CDR3 runs 17 residues. The CDR3 DNA is TGTGCCAGCAGTTTAAGGCTTGGGGCGAGCTCCTACAATGAGCAGTTCTTC. The encoded protein is CASSLRLGASSYNEQFF.

The genes are TRBV19 and TRBJ2-5; 10 positions match TRBD2. CDR3 length: 12 residues. Looked up from germline, CDR1 is LNHDA and CDR2 is SQIVND (reference sequence). V lost 10 bases, J lost 3 bases, and 2 bases stayed unmatched. The CDR3 coding sequence is TGTGCCACCGGACTAGCGGAAGAGACCCAGTACTTC. This sequence encodes CATGLAEETQYF.

The chain recombines TRBV7-2 with TRBJ2-1; D remains ambiguous. Germline V gene sequence: CDR1 SGHTA, CDR2 FQGNSA. V lost 6 bases to trimming and J lost 0 bases, with 12 bases between them. The CDR3 has 15 amino acids. The CDR3 DNA reads TGTGCCAGCAGTCCAGACTTGAGCTCCTACAATGAGCAGTTCTTC. Translated, it gives CASSPDLSSYNEQFF.

CDR3 sequence: CATSSRRVDFGEQFF. The CDR3 coding sequence is TGTGCCACGTCCTCTCGCAGGGTCGACTTTGGTGAGCAGTTCTTC. The chain combines TRBV24-1 with TRBJ2-1; D is perhaps TRBD1 (5 bases). The germline V gene has CDR1 KGHDR and CDR2 SFDVKD. Trimming removed 10 bases from V and 9 bases from J, with 24 bases in between. There are 15 residues in the CDR3.

The V call is TRBV4-3, the J call TRBJ2-7; no clear D. V was cut by 0 bases and J by 2 bases, with 11 bases left in between. The CDR3 totals 15 residues. Germline values: CDR1 LGHNA, CDR2 YSLEER. CDR3 amino acids: CASSQELSETYEQYF. The CDR3, as DNA: TGCGCCAGCAGCCAAGAATTGAGTGAAACCTACGAGCAGTACTTC.

V usage is TRBV7-9 and J usage is TRBJ1-1; no reliable D call. CDR1 and CDR2 (germline): SEHNR, FQNEAQ (reference sequence). The CDR3 has 12 amino acids. V was cut by 5 bases and J by 7 bases, with 11 bases left in between. CDR3 residues: CASSPPRSEAFF. The CDR3 DNA is TGTGCCAGCAGCCCCCCTAGGAGTGAAGCTTTCTTT.

The chain joins TRBV6-5 to TRBJ2-1; D is undetermined. The ends were cut back, 4 bases at V and 0 bases at J, with 10 bases in the middle. This CDR3 has 15 amino acids. The germline V gene has CDR1 MNHEY and CDR2 SVGAGI. CDR3 in amino acids: CASSLVSSSYNEQFF. CDR3 nucleotide sequence: TGTGCCAGCAGTTTAGTATCGAGCTCCTACAATGAGCAGTTCTTC.

The rearrangement joins TRBV5-6 to TRBJ2-1, with a tentative D call TRBD1 (6 bases). This CDR3 comprises 16 residues. Trimming took 0 bases from V and 3 from J, leaving 13 bases between them. The germline CDR1 and CDR2 sequences are SGHDT and YYEEEE. Written as DNA, the CDR3 is TGTGCCAGCAGCTTGGCGGCACAGGGCCGCTACAATGAGCAGTTCTTC. Residues: CASSLAAQGRYNEQFF.

The chain links TRBV12-3 or TRBV12-4 to TRBJ1-1, with a possible D match to TRBD1 (5 bases). The CDR3 covers 14 residues. The V and J ends lost 7 bases and 1 base respectively, with 13 bases between them. Here the CDR3 reads CASTPGQGNTEAFF. The CDR3 DNA follows: TGTGCCAGCACCCCTGGGCAGGGGAACACTGAAGCTTTCTTT.

The chain links TRBV20-1 to TRBJ2-2; D gene ambiguous. The germline CDR1 and CDR2 sequences are DFQATT and SNEGSKA (reference sequence). Trimming pared 4 bases from V and 8 bases from J, leaving 8 bases between. The CDR3 totals 11 residues. The CDR3 nucleotides are TGCAGTGCTAACCCACTGGGGGAGCTGTTTTTT. Its translation: CSANPLGELFF.

V gene TRBV7-2 combines with J gene TRBJ2-7; weak D call: TRBD1 (5 bases). The V gene's germline CDR1 is SGHTA and CDR2 FQGNSA. The germline V and J ends were trimmed by 4 bases and 0 bases, with 13 bases remaining between them. This CDR3 is built from 15 residues. Here the CDR3 DNA reads TGTGCCAGCAGCTCCCGACAGACATACTCCTACGAGCAGTACTTC. Amino acid sequence: CASSSRQTYSYEQYF.

J is TRBJ2-5 and V is TRBV18; 12 bases fit TRBD2. The junction had 10 bases not matched to a gene; V was cut back by 3 bases and J by 8 bases. The CDR3 is 16 residues long. Germline CDR1 KGHSH, CDR2 LQKENI. The CDR3: CASSPSTSGGTQTQYF. The DNA for the CDR3 is TGTGCCAGCTCACCGTCGACTAGCGGGGGCACGCAAACCCAGTACTTC.

This clonotype is a singleton in its sample. V is TRBV5-4 and J is TRBJ2-7; 10 bases fit TRBD2. The CDR3 consists of 16 residues. The junction had 10 bases not matched to a gene; V was cut back by 3 bases and J by 4 bases. Germline CDR1 SGHNT, CDR2 YYREEE (reference sequence). The DNA of the CDR3 is TGTGCCAGCAGCTCCACCGGACTAGCGGTCCATTACGAGCAGTACTTC. It codes for CASSSTGLAVHYEQYF.

The chain couples TRBV29-1 to TRBJ2-7; TRBD2 agrees at 10 bases. CDR3 size: 14 residues. Unmatched junction bases numbered 9, after V lost 6 bases and J lost 4 bases. Per germline, CDR1 SQVTM and CDR2 ANQGSEA. The CDR3 DNA follows: TGCAGCGTCGGTATAGCGGGAGGTCGGTACGAGCAGTACTTC. Translating gives CSVGIAGGRYEQYF.

The V and J genes are TRBV27 and TRBJ2-7; possibly TRBD1 for D (5 bases). CDR1 MNHEY and CDR2 SMNVEV come from the germline V gene (reference sequence). This CDR3 region has 13 residues. V was pared by 4 bases and J by 6 bases, with 13 bases between. CDR3 region: CASSWGAGFEQYF. DNA for the CDR3: TGTGCCAGCAGTTGGGGCGCAGGGTTCGAGCAGTACTTC.

This clonotype was seen a single time. This chain joins TRBV4-3 and TRBJ2-5; D possibly uses TRBD1 or TRBD2 (5 bases each). V lost 0 bases and J 2 bases, leaving 16 bases between the germline ends. The germline V gene has CDR1 LGHNA and CDR2 YSLEER. This CDR3 region has 17 residues. CDR3 bases: TGCGCCAGCAGCCAAGATGTTGGGGACCCCCAACAAGAGACCCAGTACTTC. As protein: CASSQDVGDPQQETQYF.

This clonotype was seen a single time. The junction departs from germline at one end; a sequencing error may be responsible. The chain uses TRBV3-1 and TRBJ2-7; D perhaps matches TRBD1 (5 bases). CDR3 length: 15 amino acids. The V gene's germline CDR1 is LGHDT and CDR2 YNNKEL (reference sequence). The CDR3 here is CASSEDSALFYEQYF. For the CDR3, the DNA is TGTGCCAGCAGCGAAGACAGTGCCCTATTCTACGAGCAGTACTTC.

The genes are TRBV5-1 and TRBJ2-7; D gene ambiguous. In germline, CDR1 is SGHRS, CDR2 YFSETQ. The length of the CDR3 is 15 residues. Trimming pared 2 bases from V and 0 bases from J, leaving 12 bases between. The CDR3 region has the DNA TGCGCCAGCAGCTTTGCCGGAACCCTCTCCTACGAGCAGTACTTC. This encodes CASSFAGTLSYEQYF.

V is TRBV5-6 and J is TRBJ2-7, with a weak D call TRBD2 (6 bases). V lost 2 bases to trimming and J lost 3 bases, with 9 bases between them. CDR1 and CDR2 from the germline V gene are SGHDT and YYEEEE. The CDR3 sequence is 13 residues long. As DNA, the CDR3 is TGTGCCAGCAGCTTCCTAGCGAACTACGAGCAGTACTTC. This gives the protein CASSFLANYEQYF. Variable domain in full (rest from reference TRBV5-6 and TRBJ2-7): DAGVTQSPTHLIKTRGQQVTLRCSPKSGHDTVSWYQQALGQGPQFIFQYYEEEERQRGNFPDRFSGHQFPNYSSELNVNALLLGDSALYLCASSFLANYEQYFGPGTRLTVT.

The chain employs TRBV12-3 or TRBV12-4 and TRBJ2-5, with TRBD2 as a possible D gene (6 bases). The CDR3 length is 14 residues. V was trimmed by 5 bases and J by 7 bases, leaving 17 bases between them. The CDR3 sequence: CASSGVGGVGTQYF. For the CDR3, the DNA is TGTGCCAGCAGTGGGGTTGGAGGGGTCGGGACCCAGTACTTC.

This chain links TRBV20-1 with TRBJ2-7, with a possible D match to TRBD2 (5 bases). The CDR3 is 14 residues long. Trimming stripped 6 bases from V and 0 bases from J, with 15 bases between. From germline, CDR1 is DFQATT and CDR2 SNEGSKA (reference sequence). CDR3 residues: CSAEGTALSYEQYF. The CDR3 bases are TGCAGTGCCGAGGGTACAGCCCTCTCCTACGAGCAGTACTTC.

This clonotype has just one count. The chain has TRBV24-1 and TRBJ2-3; TRBD1 or TRBD2 may be the D gene (6 bases each). Germline-derived CDR1 and CDR2 are KGHDR and SFDVKD. Trimming shortened V by 5 bases and J by 1 base, and 9 bases separated the two germline ends. This CDR3 is built from 14 residues. CDR3 loop: CATSGGARTDTQYF. In DNA, the CDR3 is TGTGCCACCAGTGGGGGGGCCCGCACAGATACGCAGTATTTT.

The gene calls are TRBV27 and TRBJ2-3, with D uncertain. The CDR3 runs to 12 residues. V dropped 4 bases and J dropped 5 bases, with 7 bases sitting between them. CDR1 and CDR2 from the germline V gene are MNHEY and SMNVEV (reference sequence). CDR3 in DNA: TGTGCCAGCAGTTATGAAGGAGATACGCAGTATTTT. It encodes CASSYEGDTQYF.

The V and J genes are TRBV28 and TRBJ2-1; D may be TRBD1 or TRBD2 (5 bases each). Between the trimmed V and J ends, which lost 5 bases and 3 bases, there was a span of 20 bases. The CDR3 has 17 residues. CDR1 and CDR2 (germline): MDHEN, SYDVKM. The CDR3 DNA is TGTGCCAGCAGTCCCTCCGGGACGGCCAGCCGCTACAATGAGCAGTTCTTC. This sequence encodes CASSPSGTASRYNEQFF. Variable domain in full (rest from reference TRBV28 and TRBJ2-1): DVKVTQSSRYLVKRTGEKVFLECVQDMDHENMFWYRQDPGLGLRLIYFSYDVKMKEKGDIPEGYSVSREKKERFSLILESASTNQTSMYLCASSPSGTASRYNEQFFGPGTRLTVL.

This rearrangement joins TRBV19 to TRBJ1-2, with unresolved D. The germline gives CDR1 LNHDA, CDR2 SQIVND (reference sequence). The CDR3 covers 13 residues. Trimming pared 7 bases from V and 4 bases from J, leaving 13 bases between. DNA for the CDR3: TGTGCCAGTAAGTCAATGGAAAGCTATGGCTACACCTTC. Protein product: CASKSMESYGYTF.

The chain links TRBV7-9 to TRBJ2-2; D unclear. Trimming stripped 6 bases from V and 7 bases from J, with 12 bases between. The CDR3 length is 13 residues. Germline values: CDR1 SEHNR, CDR2 FQNEAQ (reference sequence). The CDR3 here is CASRFKMRGELFF. The CDR3 bases are TGTGCCAGCAGATTCAAAATGCGCGGGGAGCTGTTTTTT.

This clonotype was counted a single time. The chain links TRBV12-3 or TRBV12-4 to TRBJ2-1; 7 bases are shared with TRBD2. The CDR3 has 16 amino acids. Trimming removed 8 bases from V and 0 bases from J; junction bases left unmatched: 10. In DNA form, the CDR3 reads TGTGCCAGCGTCCTCGTCGGGAGGAGCTCCTACAATGAGCAGTTCTTC. This gives the protein CASVLVGRSSYNEQFF.